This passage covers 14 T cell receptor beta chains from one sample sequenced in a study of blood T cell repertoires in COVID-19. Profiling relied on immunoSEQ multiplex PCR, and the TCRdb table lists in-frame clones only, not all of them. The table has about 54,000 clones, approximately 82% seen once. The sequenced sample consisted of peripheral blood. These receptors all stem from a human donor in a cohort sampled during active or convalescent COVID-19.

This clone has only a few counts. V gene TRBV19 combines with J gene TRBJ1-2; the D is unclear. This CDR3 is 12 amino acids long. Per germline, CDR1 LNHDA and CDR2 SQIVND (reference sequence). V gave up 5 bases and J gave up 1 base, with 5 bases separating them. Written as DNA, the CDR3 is TGTGCCAGTAGTTCGTTTAACTATGGCTACACCTTC. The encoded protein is CASSSFNYGYTF.

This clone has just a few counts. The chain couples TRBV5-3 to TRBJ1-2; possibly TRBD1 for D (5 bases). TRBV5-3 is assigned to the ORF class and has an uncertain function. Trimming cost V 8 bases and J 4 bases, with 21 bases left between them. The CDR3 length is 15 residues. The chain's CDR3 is CASVQIRHRSYGYTF. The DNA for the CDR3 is TGTGCCAGCGTCCAGATTCGCCACAGGAGCTATGGCTACACCTTC.

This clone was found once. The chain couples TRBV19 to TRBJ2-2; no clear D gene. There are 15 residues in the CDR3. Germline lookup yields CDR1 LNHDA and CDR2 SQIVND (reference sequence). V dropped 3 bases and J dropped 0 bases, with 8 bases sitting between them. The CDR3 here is CASSIRFANTGELFF. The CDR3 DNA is TGTGCCAGTAGTATCAGGTTCGCGAACACCGGGGAGCTGTTTTTT.

CDR3 residues: CASSVGLADFTDTQYF. The CDR3 nucleotides read TGTGCCAGCAGCGTCGGACTAGCGGATTTCACAGATACGCAGTATTTT. The V and J genes are TRBV9 and TRBJ2-3; 10 nucleotides agree with TRBD2. Germline V lookup: CDR1 SGDLS, CDR2 YYNGEE. This CDR3 has 16 residues. V gave up 2 bases and J gave up 2 bases; unmatched junction bases: 5.

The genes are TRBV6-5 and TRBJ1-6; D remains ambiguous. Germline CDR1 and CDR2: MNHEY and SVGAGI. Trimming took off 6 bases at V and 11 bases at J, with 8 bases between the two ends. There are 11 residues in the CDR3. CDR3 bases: TGTGCCAGCAGGGTTACAGCACCCCTCCACTTT. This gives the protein CASRVTAPLHF.

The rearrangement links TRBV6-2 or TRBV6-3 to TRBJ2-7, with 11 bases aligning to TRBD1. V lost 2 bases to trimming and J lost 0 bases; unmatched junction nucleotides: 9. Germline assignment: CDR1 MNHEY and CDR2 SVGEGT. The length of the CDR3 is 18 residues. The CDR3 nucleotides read TGTGCCAGCAGTTACCCCACGGCCGGGACAGGGGGCTCCTACGAGCAGTACTTC. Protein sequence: CASSYPTAGTGGSYEQYF.

In DNA form, the CDR3 reads TGTGCCAGCAGCCTAGGCGGGGGCGGAGAGACCCAGTACTTC. Translating gives CASSLGGGGETQYF. The gene calls are TRBV7-2 and TRBJ2-5; TRBD2 is a possible D gene (7 bases). Germline V CDR1 and CDR2: SGHTA, FQGNSA. The CDR3 consists of 14 residues. The V end lost 5 bases, the J end lost 4 bases, and 14 bases lay between the germline ends. Complete variable domain (other parts from reference TRBV7-2 and TRBJ2-5): GAGVSQSPSNKVTEKGKDVELRCDPISGHTALYWYRQSLGQGLEFLIYFQGNSAPDKSGLPSDRFSAERTGGSVSTLTIQRTQQEDSAVYLCASSLGGGGETQYFGPGTRLLVL.

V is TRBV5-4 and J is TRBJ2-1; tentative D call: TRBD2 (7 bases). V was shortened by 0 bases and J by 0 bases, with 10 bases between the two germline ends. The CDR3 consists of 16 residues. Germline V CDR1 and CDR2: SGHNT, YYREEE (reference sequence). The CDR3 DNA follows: TGTGCCAGCAGCTTGGGGGGGGGCAGCTCCTACAATGAGCAGTTCTTC. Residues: CASSLGGGSSYNEQFF.

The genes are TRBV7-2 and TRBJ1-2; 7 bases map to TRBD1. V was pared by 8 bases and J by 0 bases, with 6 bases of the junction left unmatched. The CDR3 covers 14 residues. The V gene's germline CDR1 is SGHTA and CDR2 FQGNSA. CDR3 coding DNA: TGTGCCAGCGGCCGGACAGGCGCTAACTATGGCTACACCTTC. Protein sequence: CASGRTGANYGYTF. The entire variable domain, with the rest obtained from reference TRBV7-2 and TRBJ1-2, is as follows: GAGVSQSPSNKVTEKGKDVELRCDPISGHTALYWYRQSLGQGLEFLIYFQGNSAPDKSGLPSDRFSAERTGGSVSTLTIQRTQQEDSAVYLCASGRTGANYGYTFGSGTRLTVV.

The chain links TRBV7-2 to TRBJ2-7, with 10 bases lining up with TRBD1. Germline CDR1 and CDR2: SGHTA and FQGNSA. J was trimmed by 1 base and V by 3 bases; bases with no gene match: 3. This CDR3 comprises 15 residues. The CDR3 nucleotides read TGTGCCAGCAGCTTGGGACAGGGGACTTCCTACGAGCAGTACTTC. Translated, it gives CASSLGQGTSYEQYF.

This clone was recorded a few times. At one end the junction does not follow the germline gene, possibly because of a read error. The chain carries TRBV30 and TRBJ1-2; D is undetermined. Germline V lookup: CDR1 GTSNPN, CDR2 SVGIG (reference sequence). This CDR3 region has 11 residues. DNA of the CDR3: TGTGCCTGGAGTGTAGGATCGCGGGCCCTCTTC. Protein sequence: CAWSVGSRALF.

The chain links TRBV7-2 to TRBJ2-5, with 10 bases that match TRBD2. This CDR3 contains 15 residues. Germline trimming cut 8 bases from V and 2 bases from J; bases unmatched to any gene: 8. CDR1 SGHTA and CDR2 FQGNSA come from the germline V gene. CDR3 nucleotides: TGTGCCAGCTCCGCTAAGCGGGGGGGACAAGAGACCCAGTACTTC. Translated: CASSAKRGGQETQYF.

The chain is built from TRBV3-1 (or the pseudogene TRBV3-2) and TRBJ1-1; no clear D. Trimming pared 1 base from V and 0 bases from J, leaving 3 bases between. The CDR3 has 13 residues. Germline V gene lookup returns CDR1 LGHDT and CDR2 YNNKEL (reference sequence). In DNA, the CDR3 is TGTGCCAGCAGCCAAGGGCTGAACACTGAAGCTTTCTTT. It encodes CASSQGLNTEAFF.

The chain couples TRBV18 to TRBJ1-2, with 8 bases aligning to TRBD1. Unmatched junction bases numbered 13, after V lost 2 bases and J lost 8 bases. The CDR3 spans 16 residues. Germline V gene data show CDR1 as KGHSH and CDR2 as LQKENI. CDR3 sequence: CASSPSSGQASWGYTF. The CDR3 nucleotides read TGTGCCAGCTCACCATCCTCGGGACAGGCTTCCTGGGGCTACACCTTC.